Given below is one T cell receptor beta chain in context. This entry is derived from a study of shared clonotypes between healthy human individuals. Germline CDR1 is MNHNS and CDR2 is SASEGT. This CDR3 comprises 14 residues. V shed 6 bases and J 8 bases; nucleotides not matched to a gene: 12. TCRdb keeps only in-frame clones here, not all; method: immunoSEQ multiplex PCR. The table lists 2 million to 2.5 million clones, roughly 92% of them singletons, with 0.37% in the top ten. The material sequenced was naive CD4+ T cells from PBMCs. Subset given: CD45RA+ positively selected. The rearrangement links TRBV6-1 to TRBJ1-2; TRBD1 aligns across 7 bases. This receptor was identified in a man between 18 and 35 years old in good health. Some clones in this sample may be carry-over from other donors' samples. This CDR3 is CASRSYRDRPGYTF. The CDR3 DNA reads as TGTGCCAGCAGATCGTACCGGGACAGACCCGGCTACACCTTC.